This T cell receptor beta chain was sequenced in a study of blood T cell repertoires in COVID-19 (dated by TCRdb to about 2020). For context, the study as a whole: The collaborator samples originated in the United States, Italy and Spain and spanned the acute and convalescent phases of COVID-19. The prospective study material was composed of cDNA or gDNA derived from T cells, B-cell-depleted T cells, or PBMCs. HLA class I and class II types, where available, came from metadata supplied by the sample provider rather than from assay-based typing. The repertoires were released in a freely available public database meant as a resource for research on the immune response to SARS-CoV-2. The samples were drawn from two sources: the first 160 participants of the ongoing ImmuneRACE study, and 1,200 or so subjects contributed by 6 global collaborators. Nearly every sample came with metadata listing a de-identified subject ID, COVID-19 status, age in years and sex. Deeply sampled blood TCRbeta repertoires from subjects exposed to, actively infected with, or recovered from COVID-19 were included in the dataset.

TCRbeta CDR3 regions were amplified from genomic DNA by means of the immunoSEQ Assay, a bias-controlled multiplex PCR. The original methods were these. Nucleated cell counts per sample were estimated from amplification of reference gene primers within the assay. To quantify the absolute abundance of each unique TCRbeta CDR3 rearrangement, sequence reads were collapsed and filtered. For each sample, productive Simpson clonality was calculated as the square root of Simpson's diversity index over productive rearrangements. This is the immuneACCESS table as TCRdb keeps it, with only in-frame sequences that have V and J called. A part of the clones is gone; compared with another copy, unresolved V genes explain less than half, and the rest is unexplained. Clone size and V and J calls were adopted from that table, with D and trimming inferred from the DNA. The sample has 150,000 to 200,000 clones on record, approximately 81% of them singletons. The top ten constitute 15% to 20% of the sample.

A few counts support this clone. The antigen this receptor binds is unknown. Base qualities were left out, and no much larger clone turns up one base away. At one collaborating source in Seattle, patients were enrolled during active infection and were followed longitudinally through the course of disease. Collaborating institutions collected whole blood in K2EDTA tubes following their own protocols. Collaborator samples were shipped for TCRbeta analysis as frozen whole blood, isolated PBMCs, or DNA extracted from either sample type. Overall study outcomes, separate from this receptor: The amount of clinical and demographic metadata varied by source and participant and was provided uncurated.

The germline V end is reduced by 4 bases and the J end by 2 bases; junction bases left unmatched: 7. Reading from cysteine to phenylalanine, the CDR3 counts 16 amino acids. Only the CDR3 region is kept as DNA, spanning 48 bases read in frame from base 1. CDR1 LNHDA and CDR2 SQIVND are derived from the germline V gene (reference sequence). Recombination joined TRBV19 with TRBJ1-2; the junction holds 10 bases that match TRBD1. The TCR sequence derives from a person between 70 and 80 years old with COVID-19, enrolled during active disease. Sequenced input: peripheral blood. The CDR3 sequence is CASSTRDRGQNYGYTF. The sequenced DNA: TGTGCCAGTAGTACCCGGGACAGGGGCCAAAACTATGGCTACACCTTC.